What follows are 16 T cell receptor beta chains derived from one specimen sequenced in a study of CD8 T cells in Susac syndrome. Reverse transcription of about 0.5 to 1 ug RNA was performed with random hexamers. Using its own MiXCR run on the immunoSEQ multiplex PCR reads, TCRdb lists one record per CDR3 protein. The data contain approximately 100,000 distinct CDR3 sequences, about 90% of them singletons. Sample: CD8+ T cells from PBMCs. The receptors stem from a human donor in good health.

The genes are TRBV20-1 and TRBJ2-1; 11 nucleotides align to TRBD2. Germline CDR1 reads DFQATT; CDR2 reads SNEGSKA (reference sequence). With V trimmed by 0 bases and J by 9 bases, 7 bases remained unmatched. This CDR3 region has 15 residues. The CDR3, as DNA: TGCAGTGCTAGAGATAGAACTAGCGGGAGTGGTGAGCAGTTCTTC. This translates into CSARDRTSGSGEQFF.

This chain joins TRBV11-2 and TRBJ2-5; D gene ambiguous. Germline CDR1 SGHAT, CDR2 FQNNGV. The ends were cut back, 0 bases at V and 9 bases at J, with 8 bases in the middle. The CDR3 is 12 amino acids. CDR3 loop: CASSLDRLSQYF. The CDR3 DNA follows: TGTGCCAGCAGCTTAGATCGCCTTTCCCAGTACTTC.

This chain connects TRBV3-1 to TRBJ2-3, with D unresolved. The V end was cut by 2 bases, the J end by 0 bases, with 12 bases between. There are 16 residues in the CDR3. CDR1 and CDR2 (germline): LGHDT, YNNKEL (reference sequence). CDR3 protein: CASSQSWSESTDTQYF. For the CDR3, the DNA is TGTGCCAGCAGCCAAAGTTGGTCGGAGAGCACAGATACGCAGTATTTT.

The J gene is TRBJ2-7, the V gene TRBV20-1, with 7 bases matching TRBD1. V was clipped by 5 bases and J by 4 bases; unmatched bases: 8. This CDR3 has 13 amino acids. Germline assignment: CDR1 DFQATT and CDR2 SNEGSKA (reference sequence). The CDR3 bases are TGCAGTGCTCGAACAGGGGATTCATACGAGCAGTACTTC. This codes for CSARTGDSYEQYF.

This clonotype was observed once. The rearrangement joins TRBV7-9 to TRBJ2-2; 8 positions agree with TRBD1. CDR3 length: 15 amino acids. Germline CDR1 is SEHNR and CDR2 is FQNEAQ (reference sequence). Trimming took 6 bases from V and 6 from J; bases not matched to a gene: 9. Here the CDR3 reads CASRLQGGIPGELFF. As DNA, the CDR3 is TGTGCCAGCAGGCTACAGGGGGGTATTCCCGGGGAGCTGTTTTTT.

In its sample, this clonotype was seen once. This chain connects TRBV7-2 to TRBJ1-1; TRBD1 matches 9 bases. V was clipped by 5 bases and J by 10 bases; unmatched bases: 8. Looked up from germline, CDR1 is SGHTA and CDR2 is FQGNSA. The CDR3 is 13 amino acids. The CDR3 bases are TGTGCCAGCAGCCCATTACCGACAGGGGGAGCTTTCTTT. It codes for CASSPLPTGGAFF.

The chain couples TRBV10-3 to TRBJ1-2, with a tentative D call TRBD1 (5 bases). Germline CDR1 is ENHRY and CDR2 is SYGVKD. The V end was cut by 7 bases, the J end by 5 bases, with 17 bases between. CDR3 length: 14 amino acids. CDR3 amino acids: CAITPSGVEYGYTF. In DNA, the CDR3 is TGTGCCATCACACCATCGGGGGTCGAATATGGCTACACCTTC.

The genes are TRBV7-9 and TRBJ2-7; TRBD1 matches 9 bases. V was pared by 2 bases and J by 3 bases, with 8 bases of the junction left unmatched. This CDR3 is 16 amino acids long. From germline, CDR1 is SEHNR and CDR2 FQNEAQ (reference sequence). The CDR3: CASSLMGQGVNYEQYF. The CDR3 DNA sequence: TGTGCCAGCAGCTTAATGGGACAGGGTGTTAACTACGAGCAGTACTTC.

The V call is TRBV6-2 or TRBV6-3, the J call TRBJ2-7; D may be TRBD1 or TRBD2 (5 bases each). CDR1 is MNHEY, CDR2 SVGEGT, per germline. The CDR3 has 13 amino acids. The V end lost 6 bases, the J end lost 3 bases, and 12 bases lay between the germline ends. The CDR3 nucleotides read TGTGCCAGCAGCCGGGACCTTGGCTACGAGCAGTACTTC. This sequence encodes CASSRDLGYEQYF.

The chain combines TRBV6-4 with TRBJ1-6; D is perhaps TRBD1 (5 bases). The CDR3 runs 15 residues. Germline V gene data show CDR1 as MRHNA and CDR2 as SNTAGT. V lost 0 bases to trimming and J lost 4 bases, with 7 bases between them. The DNA for the CDR3 is TGTGCCAGCAGTGACTCGGGGCGGTATAATTCACCCCTCCACTTT. The encoded protein is CASSDSGRYNSPLHF.

The chain employs TRBV2 and TRBJ1-2; D unresolved. CDR1 SNHLY and CDR2 FYNNEI come from the germline V gene. This CDR3 contains 17 residues. The V end lost 0 bases, the J end lost 3 bases, and 17 bases lay between the germline ends. CDR3 sequence: CASSEAATTLRDYGYTF. The CDR3, as DNA: TGTGCCAGCAGTGAAGCGGCTACTACGCTAAGAGACTATGGCTACACCTTC.

J is TRBJ2-6 and V is TRBV5-1, with 11 bases identical to TRBD2. This CDR3 is 18 amino acids long. Looked up from germline, CDR1 is SGHRS and CDR2 is YFSETQ. V was clipped by 1 base and J by 3 bases; unmatched bases: 6. Here the CDR3 DNA reads TGCGCCAGCAGCTTGACTAGCGGGAGTTCGTATGGGGCCAACGTCCTGACTTTC. Its translation: CASSLTSGSSYGANVLTF.

The chain carries TRBV5-4 and TRBJ2-5; no firm D call. V was pared by 3 bases and J by 2 bases, with 11 bases between. The CDR3 contains 14 residues. Per the germline V gene, CDR1 is SGHNT and CDR2 is YYREEE (reference sequence). CDR3 bases: TGTGCCAGCAGCTCGGCCTACTCTCAAGAGACCCAGTACTTC. Translation: CASSSAYSQETQYF.

The V call is TRBV29-1, the J call TRBJ1-5; the D is unclear. This CDR3 contains 12 residues. V shed 7 bases and J shed 3 bases, with 10 bases lying between them. Germline V gene data show CDR1 as SQVTM and CDR2 as ANQGSEA. CDR3: CSAGELNQPQHF. CDR3 nucleotides: TGCAGCGCCGGGGAGCTCAATCAGCCCCAGCATTTT.

The gene calls are TRBV6-1 and TRBJ2-1, with 10 bases aligning to TRBD1. This CDR3 comprises 19 residues. The J segment lost 7 bases and the V segment lost 5 bases, leaving 20 bases of the junction unmatched. The V gene's germline CDR1 is MNHNS and CDR2 SASEGT. CDR3 sequence (DNA): TGTGCCAGCAGTCAAAGGACAGGGGGTAACCGACGATCGTGGAATGAGCAGTTCTTC. It is translated as CASSQRTGGNRRSWNEQFF.

The CDR3 loop reads CASSQDPGLYSYNEQFF. For the CDR3, the DNA is TGTGCCAGCAGCCAAGACCCGGGACTGTACTCCTACAATGAGCAGTTCTTC. This chain joins TRBV3-1 and TRBJ2-1, with a possible D match to TRBD2 (6 bases). The V gene lost 0 bases and the J gene lost 0 bases, with 12 bases spanning the gap. CDR1 LGHDT and CDR2 YNNKEL come from the germline V gene (reference sequence). The CDR3 consists of 17 residues.